The rows below give T cell receptor beta chains drawn from one sample of a study of cytomegalovirus exposure and HLA in healthy donors. Measured with immunoSEQ multiplex PCR; TCRdb has only the in-frame clones, and not every one. The sample has around 120,000 clones; about three quarters are singletons. The source material was PBMCs. The receptors were gathered from a human donor in good health. The CDR3 runs from the conserved cysteine through the conserved F or W. The D gene is left open where the match is weak. Only part of the rows carry a size: once, few, many, or a class if the clone is expanded.

V gene: TRBV30
clone size: NA
J gene: TRBJ1-1
D gene: NA
CDR3 DNA: TGTGCCTGGAGTGATGCAGGGGTCTGGAACACTGAAGCTTTCTTT
CDR3 protein: CAWSDAGVWNTEAFF

V gene: TRBV30
clone size: NA
J gene: TRBJ1-4
D gene: NA
CDR3 DNA: TGTGCCTGGAGTCAGGGAACTAATGAAAAACTGTTTTTT
CDR3 protein: CAWSQGTNEKLFF

V gene: TRBV5-1
clone size: NA
J gene: TRBJ1-3
D gene: NA
CDR3 DNA: TGCGCCAGCAGCTTGGGAGGGCTTTCAGGAAACACCATATATTTT
CDR3 protein: CASSLGGLSGNTIYF

V gene: TRBV7-3
clone size: once
J gene: TRBJ1-2
D gene: NA
CDR3 DNA: TGTGCCAGCAGCTCATCCCCGGGACTGCGCGATGGCTACACCTTC
CDR3 protein: CASSSSPGLRDGYTF

V gene: TRBV29-1
clone size: NA
J gene: TRBJ1-6
D gene: NA
CDR3 DNA: TGCAGCGTTGTGTCGTCAGTGGGCTCACCCCTCCACTTT
CDR3 protein: CSVVSSVGSPLHF

V gene: TRBV19
clone size: few
J gene: TRBJ1-2
D gene: NA
CDR3 DNA: TGTGCCAGTAGTATAATTTCACAGAGCTATGGCTACACCTTC
CDR3 protein: CASSIISQSYGYTF

V gene: TRBV13
clone size: NA
J gene: TRBJ2-3
D gene: TRBD2
CDR3 DNA: TGTGCCAGCAGCGGGACTAGCGGTGTACCAGATACGCAGTATTTT
CDR3 protein: CASSGTSGVPDTQYF

V gene: TRBV29-1
clone size: few
J gene: TRBJ1-1
D gene: TRBD1
CDR3 DNA: TGCAGCGTTGAAGATTACAGGGGGGACACTGAAGCTTTCTTT
CDR3 protein: CSVEDYRGDTEAFF

V gene: TRBV13
clone size: NA
J gene: TRBJ2-1
D gene: TRBD2
CDR3 DNA: TGTGCCAGCAGCCAAACCACTAGCGGAGGCTCCTACAATGAGCAGTTCTTC
CDR3 protein: CASSQTTSGGSYNEQFF

V gene: TRBV28
clone size: NA
J gene: TRBJ1-5
D gene: TRBD1
CDR3 DNA: TGTGCCAGCAGTTTAACGCAGGGACAGGGTTTCAGCAATCAGCCCCAGCATTTT
CDR3 protein: CASSLTQGQGFSNQPQHF

V gene: TRBV18
clone size: once
J gene: TRBJ2-7
D gene: TRBD1
CDR3 DNA: TGTGCCAGCTCCCCCGACAGGGAGAGAATCCGAAGGTACTTC
CDR3 protein: CASSPDRERIRRYF

V gene: TRBV7-9
clone size: NA
J gene: TRBJ2-5
D gene: TRBD2
CDR3 DNA: TGTGCCAGCAGCTTATCGGGAGGGGAGACCCAGTACTTC
CDR3 protein: CASSLSGGETQYF

V gene: TRBV6-1
clone size: NA
J gene: TRBJ2-7
D gene: TRBD1
CDR3 DNA: TGTGCCAGCAGTGGTAGGGCAGGGGGCTTTTACGAGCAGTACTTC
CDR3 protein: CASSGRAGGFYEQYF

V gene: TRBV28
clone size: once
J gene: TRBJ2-7
D gene: TRBD2
CDR3 DNA: TGTGCCAGCAGAAGATCTTCATGGGGCGGGAGAGATGAGCAGTACTTC
CDR3 protein: CASRRSSWGGRDEQYF

V gene: TRBV2
clone size: few
J gene: TRBJ2-7
D gene: TRBD2
CDR3 DNA: TGTGCCAGCAGCCGGACTAGCCCTTACGAGCAGTACTTC
CDR3 protein: CASSRTSPYEQYF

V gene: TRBV5-1
clone size: NA
J gene: TRBJ1-5
D gene: NA
CDR3 DNA: TGCGCCAGCAGCTTGGGTTCAGGGGCGGAGCCCCAGCATTTT
CDR3 protein: CASSLGSGAEPQHF

V gene: TRBV20-1
clone size: NA
J gene: TRBJ2-5
D gene: NA
CDR3 DNA: TGCAGTGCTAGCGGTGAAGAGACCCAGTACTTC
CDR3 protein: CSASGEETQYF

V gene: TRBV18
clone size: NA
J gene: TRBJ2-7
D gene: NA
CDR3 DNA: TGTGCCAGCTCACCAGCGCGGGACGAGCAGTACTTC
CDR3 protein: CASSPARDEQYF

V gene: TRBV9
clone size: NA
J gene: TRBJ2-2
D gene: NA
CDR3 DNA: TGTGCCAGCAGCGTAGGGACCCTAGCCCGGGAGCTGTTTTTT
CDR3 protein: CASSVGTLARELFF

V gene: TRBV7-9
clone size: NA
J gene: TRBJ2-2
D gene: TRBD2
CDR3 DNA: TGTGCCAGCAGCCCCCAACCTAGAGCGGGAAAAAACACCGGGGAGCTGTTTTTT
CDR3 protein: CASSPQPRAGKNTGELFF

V gene: TRBV11-2
clone size: NA
J gene: TRBJ1-1
D gene: NA
CDR3 DNA: TGTGCCAGCAGCTTCGGGGACACTGAAGCTTTCTTT
CDR3 protein: CASSFGDTEAFF

V gene: TRBV10-3
clone size: NA
J gene: TRBJ2-3
D gene: NA
CDR3 DNA: TGTGCCATCATGAGGACTAATCCAGATACGCAGTATTTT
CDR3 protein: CAIMRTNPDTQYF

V gene: TRBV28
clone size: NA
J gene: TRBJ1-2
D gene: TRBD1
CDR3 DNA: TGTGCCAGCAGTGACCCGGGACAGGGTTTAATGTTCAAATCCTCTAACTATGGCTACACCTTC
CDR3 protein: CASSDPGQGLMFKSSNYGYTF

V gene: TRBV7-6
clone size: NA
J gene: TRBJ1-4
D gene: NA
CDR3 DNA: TGTGCCAGCAGCCGACACCGTAATGAAAAACTGTTTTTT
CDR3 protein: CASSRHRNEKLFF

V gene: TRBV29-1
clone size: few
J gene: TRBJ1-2
D gene: NA
CDR3 DNA: TGCAGCGTCGACGACAGAGCCTATGGCTACACCTTC
CDR3 protein: CSVDDRAYGYTF

V gene: TRBV5-1
clone size: NA
J gene: TRBJ2-5
D gene: TRBD1
CDR3 DNA: TGTGCCAGCAGTTACGGGGACAGGGTGAAGACCCAGTACTTC
CDR3 protein: CASSYGDRVKTQYF

V gene: TRBV7-9
clone size: NA
J gene: TRBJ2-3
D gene: TRBD2
CDR3 DNA: TGTGCCAGCAGCTTAGGCACTAGCGGGGGGGCAGATACGCAGTATTTT
CDR3 protein: CASSLGTSGGADTQYF

V gene: TRBV27
clone size: few
J gene: TRBJ2-7
D gene: TRBD1
CDR3 DNA: TGTGCCAGCGGCCGGGACAGGGTGACTGAGCAGTACTTC
CDR3 protein: CASGRDRVTEQYF

V gene: TRBV10-3
clone size: NA
J gene: TRBJ2-5
D gene: NA
CDR3 DNA: TGTGCCATCAGTGAGTCCGGAGGCGGCGAGACCCAGTACTTC
CDR3 protein: CAISESGGGETQYF

V gene: TRBV28
clone size: once
J gene: TRBJ1-2
D gene: TRBD1
CDR3 DNA: TGTGCCAGCAGCGTTCACGGGGACAGGGGGCCGACAGGCTACACCTTC
CDR3 protein: CASSVHGDRGPTGYTF

V gene: TRBV18
clone size: NA
J gene: TRBJ2-2
D gene: NA
CDR3 DNA: TGTGCCAGCTCACCAGGGGCCAGCACCGGGGAGCTGTTTTTT
CDR3 protein: CASSPGASTGELFF

V gene: TRBV2
clone size: NA
J gene: TRBJ1-2
D gene: TRBD1
CDR3 DNA: TGTGCCAGCAGTGAACGCGGGGCAGGGGGCGCTCGGAGGTACACCTTC
CDR3 protein: CASSERGAGGARRYTF

V gene: TRBV28
clone size: NA
J gene: TRBJ2-1
D gene: TRBD2
CDR3 DNA: TGTGCCAGCAGTTTCGTTCTAGCGGGAGGTCTCAATGAGCAGTTCTTC
CDR3 protein: CASSFVLAGGLNEQFF

V gene: TRBV5-6
clone size: few
J gene: TRBJ2-3
D gene: NA
CDR3 DNA: TGTGCCAGCAATGGCGGGGCCCCCACAGATACGCAGTATTTT
CDR3 protein: CASNGGAPTDTQYF

V gene: TRBV7-2
clone size: NA
J gene: TRBJ2-7
D gene: NA
CDR3 DNA: TGTGCCAGCAGCACGGGCCCCACAGGGTACGAGCAGTACTTC
CDR3 protein: CASSTGPTGYEQYF

V gene: TRBV7-8
clone size: NA
J gene: TRBJ1-4
D gene: TRBD1
CDR3 DNA: TGTGCCAGCAGCCCCTCACAGGGGACTAATGAAAAACTGTTTTTT
CDR3 protein: CASSPSQGTNEKLFF

V gene: TRBV9
clone size: few
J gene: TRBJ1-1
D gene: TRBD1
CDR3 DNA: TGTGCCAGCAGCGTAGCGGACAGGCCTGGCACTGAAGCTTTCTTT
CDR3 protein: CASSVADRPGTEAFF

V gene: TRBV2
clone size: NA
J gene: TRBJ1-4
D gene: NA
CDR3 DNA: TGTGCCAGCAGTGAAGAAGACAGACCTAATGAAAAACTGTTTTTT
CDR3 protein: CASSEEDRPNEKLFF

V gene: TRBV9
clone size: NA
J gene: TRBJ2-7
D gene: TRBD1
CDR3 DNA: TGTGCCAGCAGCGTATCACCGGGACAGGGCGCGTACGAGCAGTACTTC
CDR3 protein: CASSVSPGQGAYEQYF

V gene: TRBV29-1
clone size: NA
J gene: TRBJ2-7
D gene: NA
CDR3 DNA: TGCAGCGTTGAAACCTTCGGGGGCTACGAGCAGTACTTC
CDR3 protein: CSVETFGGYEQYF

V gene: TRBV5-1
clone size: NA
J gene: TRBJ1-6
D gene: NA
CDR3 DNA: TGCGCCAGCAGCTTGGCGGGGGGGACTGGTTCACCCCTCCACTTT
CDR3 protein: CASSLAGGTGSPLHF

V gene: TRBV19
clone size: NA
J gene: TRBJ2-2
D gene: NA
CDR3 DNA: TGTGCCAGTAGTATTCGTGACTACCCTGGGACCGGGGAGCTGTTTTTT
CDR3 protein: CASSIRDYPGTGELFF

V gene: TRBV28
clone size: NA
J gene: TRBJ2-5
D gene: NA
CDR3 DNA: TGTGCCAGCAGTTTAGGGTCGCGGGCGTTTGGGCAGTACTTC
CDR3 protein: CASSLGSRAFGQYF

V gene: TRBV27
clone size: NA
J gene: TRBJ1-5
D gene: NA
CDR3 DNA: TGTGCCAGCAGTGGAGGACAGAACAATCAGCCCCAGCATTTT
CDR3 protein: CASSGGQNNQPQHF

V gene: TRBV4-2
clone size: NA
J gene: TRBJ1-1
D gene: NA
CDR3 DNA: TGTGCCAGCAGCCCCGACAGGCACACTGAAGCTTTCTTT
CDR3 protein: CASSPDRHTEAFF

V gene: TRBV15
clone size: few
J gene: TRBJ2-1
D gene: NA
CDR3 DNA: TGTGCCACCAGCAGGAAGAGGGAGGGGGATGAGCAGTTCTTC
CDR3 protein: CATSRKREGDEQFF